These T cell receptor beta chains were read from a single sample in a study of CD8 T cells in ankylosing spondylitis. TCRdb processed the 5' RACE reads anew with MiXCR; each CDR3 protein has one entry. The sample shows about 39,000 distinct CDR3 sequences, roughly 3.1% of them seen only once. The specimen sequenced was blood, either unsorted or a sorted T cell fraction (not recorded which). These receptors were collected from a male donor with ankylosing spondylitis or in good health (not recorded which). The CDR3 runs from the conserved cysteine through the conserved F or W. The D gene is left open where the match is weak. Size tells how often a clone was seen (once, few, many) or the class of an expanded clone, and some rows leave it out.

CDR3aa: CASSEQGAWETQYF
CDR3nt: TGTGCCAGCAGCGAGCAGGGGGCTTGGGAGACCCAGTACTTC
j_gene: TRBJ2-5
v_gene: TRBV9
abundance: many
d_gene: TRBD1

CDR3aa: CSSSLGQGNTGDLFF
CDR3nt: TGTTCCAGCAGCCTTGGACAGGGGAACACCGGGGATCTGTTTTTT
j_gene: TRBJ2-2
v_gene: TRBV9
abundance: .
d_gene: TRBD1

CDR3aa: CASSVAPDQETQYF
CDR3nt: TGTGCCAGCAGCGTAGCGCCGGACCAAGAGACCCAGTACTTC
j_gene: TRBJ2-5
v_gene: TRBV9
abundance: many
d_gene: .

CDR3aa: CASSVFVAGPANTGELFF
CDR3nt: TGTGCCAGCAGCGTATTCGTAGCGGGCCCCGCGAACACCGGGGAGCTGTTTTTT
j_gene: TRBJ2-2
v_gene: TRBV9
abundance: many
d_gene: TRBD2

CDR3aa: CASSVGNRDSPLHF
CDR3nt: TGTGCCAGCAGCGTAGGAAACAGGGATTCACCCCTCCACTTT
j_gene: TRBJ1-6
v_gene: TRBV9
abundance: many
d_gene: .

CDR3aa: CASSVVRTGVDTQYF
CDR3nt: TGTGCCAGCAGCGTAGTTAGGACAGGTGTCGATACGCAGTATTTT
j_gene: TRBJ2-3
v_gene: TRBV9
abundance: many
d_gene: TRBD1

CDR3aa: CASSVFTGVGTGELFF
CDR3nt: TGTGCCAGCAGCGTCTTTACGGGAGTAGGCACCGGGGAGCTGTTTTTT
j_gene: TRBJ2-2
v_gene: TRBV9
abundance: many
d_gene: .

CDR3aa: CASSVGQEGTPGANVLTF
CDR3nt: TGTGCCAGCAGCGTAGGTCAAGAAGGGACCCCTGGGGCCAACGTCCTGACTTTC
j_gene: TRBJ2-6
v_gene: TRBV9
abundance: many
d_gene: .

CDR3aa: CASSVGGGGVNEKLFF
CDR3nt: TGTGCCAGCAGCGTAGGAGGTGGGGGAGTAAATGAAAAACTGTTTTTT
j_gene: TRBJ1-4
v_gene: TRBV9
abundance: many
d_gene: .

CDR3aa: CASSVALGKTDTQYF
CDR3nt: TGTGCCAGCAGCGTAGCTCTGGGGAAGACAGATACGCAGTATTTT
j_gene: TRBJ2-3
v_gene: TRBV9
abundance: many
d_gene: .

CDR3aa: CASSVTGLAGLNEQFF
CDR3nt: TGTGCCAGCAGCGTAACGGGACTAGCGGGATTGAATGAGCAGTTCTTC
j_gene: TRBJ2-1
v_gene: TRBV9
abundance: .
d_gene: TRBD2

CDR3aa: CASSVDSGGNTGELFF
CDR3nt: TGTGCCAGCAGCGTAGACTCGGGCGGAAACACCGGGGAGCTGTTTTTT
j_gene: TRBJ2-2
v_gene: TRBV9
abundance: many
d_gene: .

CDR3aa: CASSVAGGSDTQYF
CDR3nt: TGTGCCAGCAGCGTAGCGGGGGGGTCAGATACGCAGTATTTT
j_gene: TRBJ2-3
v_gene: TRBV9
abundance: many
d_gene: TRBD2

CDR3aa: CASSPSVSTDTQYF
CDR3nt: TGTGCCAGCAGCCCCTCGGTCAGCACAGATACGCAGTATTTT
j_gene: TRBJ2-3
v_gene: TRBV9
abundance: many
d_gene: .

CDR3aa: CASSGELAGTDTQYF
CDR3nt: TGTGCCAGCAGCGGGGAGCTAGCGGGGACAGATACGCAGTATTTT
j_gene: TRBJ2-3
v_gene: TRBV9
abundance: few
d_gene: TRBD2

CDR3aa: CASSVETGTDTQYF
CDR3nt: TGTGCCAGCAGCGTAGAAACCGGCACAGATACGCAGTATTTT
j_gene: TRBJ2-3
v_gene: TRBV9
abundance: many
d_gene: .

CDR3aa: CASSVQLAGDTQYF
CDR3nt: TGTGCCAGCAGCGTACAACTTGCTGGGGATACGCAGTATTTT
j_gene: TRBJ2-3
v_gene: TRBV9
abundance: many
d_gene: .

CDR3aa: CASSLRTGGFTDTQYF
CDR3nt: TGTGCCAGCAGCTTACGGACAGGGGGCTTCACAGATACGCAGTATTTT
j_gene: TRBJ2-3
v_gene: TRBV9
abundance: many
d_gene: TRBD1

CDR3aa: CASSPQGGNSPLHF
CDR3nt: TGTGCCAGCAGCCCCCAGGGGGGGAATTCACCCCTCCACTTT
j_gene: TRBJ1-6
v_gene: TRBV9
abundance: many
d_gene: TRBD1

CDR3aa: CASSVAWRREGDYNEQFF
CDR3nt: TGTGCCAGCAGCGTAGCTTGGCGGCGGGAGGGTGACTACAATGAGCAGTTCTTC
j_gene: TRBJ2-1
v_gene: TRBV9
abundance: many
d_gene: TRBD2

CDR3aa: CASSSGAPGSSYNEQFF
CDR3nt: TGTGCCAGCAGCTCGGGAGCCCCCGGTAGCTCCTACAATGAGCAGTTCTTC
j_gene: TRBJ2-1
v_gene: TRBV9
abundance: many
d_gene: .

CDR3aa: CASSADRDRGNTGELFF
CDR3nt: TGTGCCAGCAGCGCTGACCGGGACAGGGGAAACACCGGGGAGCTGTTTTTT
j_gene: TRBJ2-2
v_gene: TRBV9
abundance: many
d_gene: TRBD1

CDR3aa: CASSARTSGSTDTQYF
CDR3nt: TGTGCCAGCAGCGCCCGGACTAGCGGAAGCACAGATACGCAGTATTTT
j_gene: TRBJ2-3
v_gene: TRBV9
abundance: many
d_gene: TRBD2

CDR3aa: CASSVVAGAPTDTQYF
CDR3nt: TGTGCCAGCAGCGTAGTAGCAGGGGCTCCCACAGATACGCAGTATTTT
j_gene: TRBJ2-3
v_gene: TRBV9
abundance: many
d_gene: .

CDR3aa: CASSVVGGTDTQYF
CDR3nt: TGTGCCAGCAGCGTAGTTGGGGGAACAGATACGCAGTATTTT
j_gene: TRBJ2-3
v_gene: TRBV9
abundance: many
d_gene: .

CDR3aa: CASSVSLGGRSPSTGELFF
CDR3nt: TGTGCCAGCAGCGTCTCACTTGGGGGCAGAAGCCCAAGCACCGGGGAGCTGTTTTTT
j_gene: TRBJ2-2
v_gene: TRBV9
abundance: many
d_gene: .

CDR3aa: CASSPRAVSTTDTQYF
CDR3nt: TGTGCCAGCAGCCCCCGGGCGGTGTCCACTACAGATACGCAGTATTTT
j_gene: TRBJ2-3
v_gene: TRBV9
abundance: many
d_gene: .

CDR3aa: CASSIPANTGELFF
CDR3nt: TGTGCCAGCAGTATTCCCGCGAACACCGGGGAGCTGTTTTTT
j_gene: TRBJ2-2
v_gene: TRBV9
abundance: many
d_gene: .

CDR3aa: CASSFGQAQETQYF
CDR3nt: TGTGCCAGCAGCTTCGGACAGGCACAAGAGACCCAGTACTTC
j_gene: TRBJ2-5
v_gene: TRBV9
abundance: many
d_gene: TRBD1

CDR3aa: CASSVSPGGGTGELFF
CDR3nt: TGTGCCAGCAGCGTTTCTCCGGGGGGGGGTACCGGGGAGCTGTTTTTT
j_gene: TRBJ2-2
v_gene: TRBV9
abundance: many
d_gene: TRBD2

CDR3aa: CASSDLAGAYNEQFF
CDR3nt: TGTGCCAGCAGCGACCTAGCGGGCGCCTACAATGAGCAGTTCTTC
j_gene: TRBJ2-1
v_gene: TRBV9
abundance: many
d_gene: TRBD2

CDR3aa: CASSAAPTGAGDTQYF
CDR3nt: TGTGCCAGCAGCGCAGCCCCGACAGGGGCGGGAGATACGCAGTATTTT
j_gene: TRBJ2-3
v_gene: TRBV9
abundance: many
d_gene: TRBD1

CDR3aa: CASSGEGRSYNEQFF
CDR3nt: TGTGCCAGCAGCGGGGAGGGCCGATCCTACAATGAGCAGTTCTTC
j_gene: TRBJ2-1
v_gene: TRBV9
abundance: many
d_gene: TRBD2

CDR3aa: CASSVELAGPHTDTQYF
CDR3nt: TGTGCCAGCAGCGTAGAACTTGCGGGACCCCACACAGATACGCAGTATTTT
j_gene: TRBJ2-3
v_gene: TRBV9
abundance: many
d_gene: .

CDR3aa: CASSLGGAGEQFF
CDR3nt: TGTGCCAGCAGCTTAGGCGGTGCTGGTGAGCAGTTCTTC
j_gene: TRBJ2-1
v_gene: TRBV7-3
abundance: many
d_gene: .

CDR3aa: CASSVGGPAGRTDTQYF
CDR3nt: TGTGCCAGCAGCGTAGGTGGGCCCGCCGGTCGCACAGATACGCAGTATTTT
j_gene: TRBJ2-3
v_gene: TRBV9
abundance: many
d_gene: .

CDR3aa: CASSVGSLNTEAFF
CDR3nt: TGTGCCAGCAGCGTCGGCAGTTTGAACACTGAAGCTTTCTTT
j_gene: TRBJ1-1
v_gene: TRBV9
abundance: many
d_gene: .

CDR3aa: CASGRTARTETQYF
CDR3nt: TGTGCCAGCGGACGGACAGCAAGAACAGAGACCCAGTACTTC
j_gene: TRBJ2-5
v_gene: TRBV9
abundance: many
d_gene: .